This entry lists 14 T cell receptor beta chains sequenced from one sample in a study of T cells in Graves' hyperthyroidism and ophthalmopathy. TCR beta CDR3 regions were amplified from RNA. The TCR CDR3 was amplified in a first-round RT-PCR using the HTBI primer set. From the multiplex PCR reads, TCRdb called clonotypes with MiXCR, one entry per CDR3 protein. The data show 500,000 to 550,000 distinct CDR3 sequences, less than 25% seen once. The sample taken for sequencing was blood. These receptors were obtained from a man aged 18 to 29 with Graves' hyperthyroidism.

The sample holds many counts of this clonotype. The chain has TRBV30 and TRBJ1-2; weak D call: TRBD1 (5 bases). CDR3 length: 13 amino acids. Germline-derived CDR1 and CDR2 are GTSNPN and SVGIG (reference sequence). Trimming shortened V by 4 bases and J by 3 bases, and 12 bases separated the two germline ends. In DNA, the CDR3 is TGTGCCTGGACGTCAGGGAGGGACTATGGCTACACCTTC. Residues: CAWTSGRDYGYTF.

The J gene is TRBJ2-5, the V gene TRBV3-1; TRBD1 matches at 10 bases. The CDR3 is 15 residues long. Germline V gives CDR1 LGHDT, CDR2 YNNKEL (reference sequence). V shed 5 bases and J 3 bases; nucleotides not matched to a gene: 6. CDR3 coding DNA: TGTGCCAGCAGCTTACCGGGACAGGGGAAAGAGACCCAGTACTTC. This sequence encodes CASSLPGQGKETQYF.

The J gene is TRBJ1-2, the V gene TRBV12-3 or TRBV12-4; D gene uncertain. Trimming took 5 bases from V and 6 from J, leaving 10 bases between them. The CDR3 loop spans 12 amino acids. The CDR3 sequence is CASSPTLDGYTF. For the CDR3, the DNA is TGTGCCAGCAGTCCAACCTTGGATGGCTACACCTTC.

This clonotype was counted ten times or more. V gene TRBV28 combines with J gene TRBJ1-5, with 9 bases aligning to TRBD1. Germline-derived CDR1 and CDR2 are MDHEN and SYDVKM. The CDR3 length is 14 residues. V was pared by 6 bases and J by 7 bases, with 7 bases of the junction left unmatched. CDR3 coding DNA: TGTGCCAGCAGCCGGACAGGGGTCCCCCAGCCCCAGCATTTT. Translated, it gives CASSRTGVPQPQHF.

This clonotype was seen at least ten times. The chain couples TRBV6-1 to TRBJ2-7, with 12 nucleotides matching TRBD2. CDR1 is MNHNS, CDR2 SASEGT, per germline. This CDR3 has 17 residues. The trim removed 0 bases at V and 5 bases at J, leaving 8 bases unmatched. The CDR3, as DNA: TGTGCCAGCAGTGAAGCGTCAGGACTAGCGGGGATCCACGAGCAGTACTTC. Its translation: CASSEASGLAGIHEQYF.

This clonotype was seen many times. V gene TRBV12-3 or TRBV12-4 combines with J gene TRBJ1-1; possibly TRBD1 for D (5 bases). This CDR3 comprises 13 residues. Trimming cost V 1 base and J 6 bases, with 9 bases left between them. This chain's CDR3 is CASSLGGVAEAFF. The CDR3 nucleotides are TGTGCCAGCAGTTTAGGAGGGGTCGCTGAAGCTTTCTTT.

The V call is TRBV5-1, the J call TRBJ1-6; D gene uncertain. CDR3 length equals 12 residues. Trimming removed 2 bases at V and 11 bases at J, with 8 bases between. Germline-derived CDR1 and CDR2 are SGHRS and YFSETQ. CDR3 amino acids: CASSFDQAPLHF. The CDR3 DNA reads TGCGCCAGCAGCTTTGACCAGGCACCCCTCCACTTT.

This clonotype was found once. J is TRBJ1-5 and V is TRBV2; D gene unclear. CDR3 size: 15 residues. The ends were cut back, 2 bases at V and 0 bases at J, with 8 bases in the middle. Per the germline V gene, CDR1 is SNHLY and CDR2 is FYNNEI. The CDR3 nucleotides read TGTGCCAGCAGTGAAAGGGCCTATAGCAATCAGCCCCAGCATTTT. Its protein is CASSERAYSNQPQHF.

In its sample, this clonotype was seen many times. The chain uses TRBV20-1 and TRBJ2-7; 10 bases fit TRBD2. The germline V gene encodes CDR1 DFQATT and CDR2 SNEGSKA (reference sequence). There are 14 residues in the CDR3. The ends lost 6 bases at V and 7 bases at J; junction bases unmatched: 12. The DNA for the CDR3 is TGCAGTGCGCCTCGTTCTAGCGGGGGTGGAGAGCAGTACTTC. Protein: CSAPRSSGGGEQYF.

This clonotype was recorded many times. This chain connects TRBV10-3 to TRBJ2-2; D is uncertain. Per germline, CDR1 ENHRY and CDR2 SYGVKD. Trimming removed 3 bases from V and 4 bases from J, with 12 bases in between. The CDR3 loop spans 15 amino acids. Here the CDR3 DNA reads TGTGCCATCAGTGAAACCCAGGCCATCACCGGGGAGCTGTTTTTT. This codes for CAISETQAITGELFF.

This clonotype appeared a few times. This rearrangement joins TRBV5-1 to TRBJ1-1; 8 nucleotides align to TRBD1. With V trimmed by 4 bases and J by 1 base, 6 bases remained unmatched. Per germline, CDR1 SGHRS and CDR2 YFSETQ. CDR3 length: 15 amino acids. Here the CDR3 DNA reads TGCGCCAGCAGCGGCCAGGGGGCCCCGAACACTGAAGCTTTCTTT. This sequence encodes CASSGQGAPNTEAFF. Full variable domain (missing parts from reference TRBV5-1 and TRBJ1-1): KAGVTQTPRYLIKTRGQQVTLSCSPISGHRSVSWYQQTPGQGLQFLFEYFSETQRNKGNFPGRFSGRQFSNSRSEMNVSTLELGDSALYLCASSGQGAPNTEAFFGQGTRLTVV.

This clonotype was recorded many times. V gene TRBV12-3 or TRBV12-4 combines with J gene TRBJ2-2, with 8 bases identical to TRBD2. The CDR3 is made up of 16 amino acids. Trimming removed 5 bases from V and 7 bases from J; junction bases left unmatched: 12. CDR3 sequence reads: CASSLRLALFGGELFF. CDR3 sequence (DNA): TGTGCCAGCAGTCTCAGACTAGCGTTGTTTGGCGGGGAGCTGTTTTTT.

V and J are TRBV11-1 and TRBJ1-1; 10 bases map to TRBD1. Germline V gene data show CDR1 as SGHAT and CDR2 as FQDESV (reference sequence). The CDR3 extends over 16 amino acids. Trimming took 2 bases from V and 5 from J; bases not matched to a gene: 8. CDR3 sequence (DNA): TGTGCCAGCAGCTTACGACAGGGGGCGTTGGGGACTGAAGCTTTCTTT. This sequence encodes CASSLRQGALGTEAFF.

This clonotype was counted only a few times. CDR3 amino acids: CSVMDRENSGANVLTF. The DNA of the CDR3 is TGCAGCGTGATGGACAGGGAAAACTCTGGGGCCAACGTCCTGACTTTC. The chain couples TRBV29-1 to TRBJ2-6; 8 bases map to TRBD1. Germline assignment: CDR1 SQVTM and CDR2 ANQGSEA. The CDR3 runs 16 residues. With V trimmed by 6 bases and J by 0 bases, 7 bases remained unmatched.